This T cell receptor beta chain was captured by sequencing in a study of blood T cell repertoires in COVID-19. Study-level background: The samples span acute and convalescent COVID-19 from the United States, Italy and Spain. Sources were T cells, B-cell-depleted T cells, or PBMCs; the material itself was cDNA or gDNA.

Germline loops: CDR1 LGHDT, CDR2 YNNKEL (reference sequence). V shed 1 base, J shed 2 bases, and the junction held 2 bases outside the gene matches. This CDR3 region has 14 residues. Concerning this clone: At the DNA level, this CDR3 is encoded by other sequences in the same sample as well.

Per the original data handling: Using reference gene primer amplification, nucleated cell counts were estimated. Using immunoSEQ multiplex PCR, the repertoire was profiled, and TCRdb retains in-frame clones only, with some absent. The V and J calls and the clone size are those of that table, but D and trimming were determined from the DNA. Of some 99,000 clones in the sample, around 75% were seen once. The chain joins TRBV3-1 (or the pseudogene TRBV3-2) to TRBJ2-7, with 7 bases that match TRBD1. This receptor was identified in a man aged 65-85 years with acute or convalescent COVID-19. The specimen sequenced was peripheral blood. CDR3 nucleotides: TGTGCCAGCAGCCAAGTGACAGGGACCTACGAGCAGTACTTC. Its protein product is CASSQVTGTYEQYF.